Listed below are T cell receptor beta chains from one sample, sequenced in a study of blood T cell repertoires in COVID-19. Clones were sequenced by immunoSEQ multiplex PCR, and TCRdb holds only the in-frame ones, with some missing. The table lists some 430,000 clones, roughly 91% of them singletons, with about 0.63% in the top ten. Sequencing used PBMCs or T cells enriched from blood (not recorded which). Source of these receptors: a man aged 18 to 30 who had recovered from COVID-19. CDR3s include the opening cysteine and the closing phenylalanine or tryptophan. D genes are given only for firm matches. The size of a clone is reported for some rows only, either as once, few or many, or as a class for expanded clones.

V gene	clone size	J gene	D gene	CDR3 DNA	CDR3 protein
TRBV3-1/TRBV3-2	NA	TRBJ1-2	TRBD1	TGTGCCAGCAGCCACCTGGGACAGGGGCATGGCTACACCTTC	CASSHLGQGHGYTF
TRBV19	NA	TRBJ1-5	NA	TGTGCCAGTAACGACTTTGTAGGCAATCAGCCCCAGCATTTT	CASNDFVGNQPQHF
TRBV19	NA	TRBJ1-3	NA	TGTGCCAGTACCGACCGGAGGGCCTCCGGAAACACCATATATTTT	CASTDRRASGNTIYF
TRBV19	NA	TRBJ1-2	NA	TGTGCCAGCCTTCCGGGGGAAGGGGCTCGTGGCTACACCTTC	CASLPGEGARGYTF
TRBV19	NA	TRBJ1-2	NA	TGTGCCAGTAGTATAGGAACCGGGACATCAGGAGGCTACACCTTC	CASSIGTGTSGGYTF
TRBV23-1	NA	TRBJ2-1	NA	TGCGCCAGCAGCGGCTGGAGAAATTACAAGTTCTTC	CASSGWRNYKFF
TRBV27	NA	TRBJ1-4	TRBD1	TGTGCCAGCAGACCTTCGACAGGGATGAATGAAAAACTGTTTTTT	CASRPSTGMNEKLFF
TRBV7-9	NA	TRBJ1-2	TRBD1	TGTGCCAGCAGCTTAGCGGGACAGCCCAAGATATTATTC	CASSLAGQPKILF
TRBV7-9	NA	TRBJ2-5	NA	TGTGCCAGCAGCTTGGGTAGGGGGCAAGAGACCCAGTACTTC	CASSLGRGQETQYF
TRBV5-1	NA	TRBJ2-7	TRBD1	TGCGCCAGCAGCGGGGGCGACAGGGCCCACGAGCAGTACTTC	CASSGGDRAHEQYF
TRBV27	NA	TRBJ1-1	TRBD1	TGTGCCAGCACCGCCGGCAGGGGGACTGAAGCTTTCTTT	CASTAGRGTEAFF
TRBV7-9	NA	TRBJ2-1	TRBD1	TGTGCCAGCAGCTTCGGAACGACAGGGGTCAATGAGCAGTTCTTC	CASSFGTTGVNEQFF
TRBV19	NA	TRBJ2-1	NA	TGTGCCAGTAGTTCTACAGGTCTCAATGAGCAGTTCTTC	CASSSTGLNEQFF
TRBV18	NA	TRBJ1-5	NA	TGTGCCAGCTCGGGGGGGGTTAATCAGCCCCAGCATTTT	CASSGGVNQPQHF
TRBV19	NA	TRBJ1-5	TRBD1	TGTGCCAGTAGCACACAGGGGAACAATCAGCCCCAGCATTTT	CASSTQGNNQPQHF
TRBV27	NA	TRBJ2-7	TRBD1	TGTGCCAGCAGATCCAGACCCCTATTAGGGACAGGGTCTCGAGAGCAGTACTTC	CASRSRPLLGTGSREQYF
TRBV5-4	NA	TRBJ1-1	TRBD1	TGTGCCAGCAGCTTGTACAGGGGGAGGGTGAACACTGAAGCTTTCTTT	CASSLYRGRVNTEAFF
TRBV19	NA	TRBJ2-5	TRBD2	TGTGCCAGTAGTACAGCGCGGGAGACAGAGACCCAGTACTTC	CASSTARETETQYF
TRBV9	NA	TRBJ1-4	TRBD1	TGTGCCAGCAGCTCACCGGGACAGTTTAATGAAAAACTGTTTTTT	CASSSPGQFNEKLFF
TRBV5-1	NA	TRBJ1-1	NA	TGCGCCAGCAGCGTCACAGGGTCGGTTACGACTGAAGCTTTCTTT	CASSVTGSVTTEAFF
TRBV2	many	TRBJ1-5	NA	TGTGCCAGCACCCGTTCTAGCAATCAGCCCCAGCATTTT	CASTRSSNQPQHF
TRBV6-5	NA	TRBJ2-1	NA	TGTGCCAGCGTGGGAGGCCCCCCCTACAATGAGCAGTTCTTC	CASVGGPPYNEQFF
TRBV4-1	NA	TRBJ2-5	NA	TGCGCCAGCAGCACGCCGGGGAGCGACCAAGAGACCCAGTACTTC	CASSTPGSDQETQYF
TRBV10-3	NA	TRBJ2-6	TRBD1	TGTGCCATCAGTGGTATGACAGGGGGCGCATCTGGGGCCAACGTCCTGACTTTC	CAISGMTGGASGANVLTF
TRBV5-1	NA	TRBJ2-1	NA	TGCGCCAGCAGCTTGGTTCCCGGGTACAATGAGCAGTTCTTC	CASSLVPGYNEQFF
TRBV27	NA	TRBJ2-7	TRBD1	TGTGCCAGCAGTTTAGTCGGGACAGACACCTACGAGCAGTACTTC	CASSLVGTDTYEQYF
TRBV5-5	NA	TRBJ2-7	TRBD2	TGTGCCAGCAGCTTGGAGGGCGGGGGACTCTTTCTCGAGCAGTACTTC	CASSLEGGGLFLEQYF
TRBV5-8	NA	TRBJ2-1	TRBD2	TGTGCCAGCAGCGCCAGGGGCGGGGGGAGCGTTAATGAGCAGTTCTTC	CASSARGGGSVNEQFF
TRBV4-1	NA	TRBJ2-7	TRBD2	TGCGCCAGCAGCCAAGCCAAACGCGGGGGGCGCGAGCAGTACTTC	CASSQAKRGGREQYF
TRBV6-1	NA	TRBJ1-5	NA	TGTGCCAGCAGTTATGAGAGAGGGGGACAGCCCCAGCATTTT	CASSYERGGQPQHF
TRBV4-2	NA	TRBJ2-7	NA	TGTGCCAGCAGCCAAGATATGTCGGGGGTCTACGAGCAGTACTTC	CASSQDMSGVYEQYF
TRBV11-2	NA	TRBJ2-1	NA	TGTGCCAGCAGCCTCGGGAGTTGGTACAATGAGCAGTTCTTC	CASSLGSWYNEQFF
TRBV11-3	NA	TRBJ1-2	TRBD1	TGTGCCAGTAAGTTTGGACAGGGCTGCTATGGCTACACCTTC	CASKFGQGCYGYTF
TRBV27	NA	TRBJ2-1	NA	TGTGCCAGCAGTTCGATACTAGCCTACAATGAGCAGTTCTTC	CASSSILAYNEQFF
TRBV7-9	NA	TRBJ1-1	NA	TGTGCCAGCAGCTTAGCGGAGGCAGAGAACACTGAAGCTTTCTTT	CASSLAEAENTEAFF
TRBV7-9	NA	TRBJ1-1	TRBD1	TGTGCCAGCGCTATACCGGGACAGGGGGAAGCTTTCTTT	CASAIPGQGEAFF
TRBV7-2	NA	TRBJ2-7	NA	TGTGCCAGCAGCTTAGGTCACTTTTCCTCCTACGAGCAGTACTTC	CASSLGHFSSYEQYF
TRBV19	NA	TRBJ1-2	NA	TGTGCCAGTAGTATTCCAGGTTATGGCTACACCTTC	CASSIPGYGYTF
TRBV6-5	NA	TRBJ1-6	TRBD1	TGTGCCAGCAGTCCCAGGGGGCGGAATTCACCCCTCCACTTT	CASSPRGRNSPLHF
TRBV30	NA	TRBJ2-5	TRBD2	TGTGCCTGGAGCCCAGCGGGAGATGGGACCCAGTACTTC	CAWSPAGDGTQYF
TRBV7-8	NA	TRBJ1-1	TRBD1	TGTGCCAGCACTACAACAGGGGAAACTGAAGCTTTCTTT	CASTTTGETEAFF
TRBV5-6	NA	TRBJ1-3	NA	TGTGCCAGCAGCTTGTGGGCTTATACTGGAAACACCATATATTTT	CASSLWAYTGNTIYF